This TCR beta chain was recorded in a study of CD8+CD57+ T cells in acquired aplastic anemia. Findings and caveats of the study: It was found that some 30 CD8+ CDR3 sequences were shared between patients and controls.

With regard to this clonotype: Its antigen is unidentified.

For sequencing, patients were chosen who had shown expansion of CD8+CD57+ cells by flow cytometry. CDR3 and TCR beta VDJ profiling relied on a genomic DNA template. In TCRdb, the reads were re-called with MiXCR into one record per CDR3 protein. The sample holds approximately 470,000 distinct CDR3 sequences, around a third seen once. The sequence was obtained from a human donor with aplastic anemia. Sequences were obtained from sorted CD4+, CD8+, or CD8+CD57+ T cells (not recorded which) from PBMCs.

The CDR3 bases are TGCAGCGTTGGGGGACGACAGGGTCCTGAAGCTTTCTTT. It yields the protein CSVGGRQGPEAFF. The chain recombines TRBV29-1 with TRBJ1-1; 7 bases line up with TRBD1. The CDR3 consists of 13 residues. With 4 bases clipped from V and 6 bases from J, the junction kept 8 bases outside the gene matches. Germline CDR1 is SQVTM and CDR2 is ANQGSEA.